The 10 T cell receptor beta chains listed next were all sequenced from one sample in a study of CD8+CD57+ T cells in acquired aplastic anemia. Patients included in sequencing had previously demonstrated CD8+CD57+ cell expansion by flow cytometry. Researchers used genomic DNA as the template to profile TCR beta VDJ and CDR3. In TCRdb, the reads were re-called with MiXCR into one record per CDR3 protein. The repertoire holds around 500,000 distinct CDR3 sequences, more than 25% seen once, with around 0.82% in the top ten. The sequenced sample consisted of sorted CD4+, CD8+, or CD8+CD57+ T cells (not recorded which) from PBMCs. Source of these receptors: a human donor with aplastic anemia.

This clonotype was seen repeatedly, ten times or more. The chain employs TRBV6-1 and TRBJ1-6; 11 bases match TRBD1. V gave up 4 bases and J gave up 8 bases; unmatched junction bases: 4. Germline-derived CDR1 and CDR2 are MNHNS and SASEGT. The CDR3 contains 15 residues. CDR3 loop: CASSGPGQGDSPLHF. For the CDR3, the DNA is TGTGCCAGCAGTGGACCGGGACAGGGGGATTCACCCCTCCACTTT.

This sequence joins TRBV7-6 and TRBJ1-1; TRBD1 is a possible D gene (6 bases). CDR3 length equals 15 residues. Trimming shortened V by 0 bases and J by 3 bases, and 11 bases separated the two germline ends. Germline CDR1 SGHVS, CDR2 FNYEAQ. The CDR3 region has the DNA TGTGCCAGCAGCTTAGCTGCAGGGGCTGACACTGAAGCTTTCTTT. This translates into CASSLAAGADTEAFF. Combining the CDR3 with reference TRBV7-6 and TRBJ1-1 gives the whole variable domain GAGVSQSPRYKVTKRGQDVALRCDPISGHVSLYWYRQALGQGPEFLTYFNYEAQQDKSGLPNDRFSAERPEGSISTLTIQRTEQRDSAMYRCASSLAAGADTEAFFGQGTRLTVV.

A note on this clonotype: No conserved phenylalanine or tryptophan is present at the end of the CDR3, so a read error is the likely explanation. The CDR3 protein is CASSDLAAGVYYEQYS. CDR3 DNA sequence: TGTGCCAGCAGTGACCTAGCGGCAGGGGTGTACTACGAGCAGTACTCC. V usage is TRBV15 and J usage is TRBJ2-7; D perhaps matches TRBD2 (7 bases). The CDR3 has 16 residues. V shed 10 bases and J shed 3 bases, with 25 bases lying between them. Germline-derived CDR1 and CDR2 are LNHNV and YYDKDF (reference sequence).

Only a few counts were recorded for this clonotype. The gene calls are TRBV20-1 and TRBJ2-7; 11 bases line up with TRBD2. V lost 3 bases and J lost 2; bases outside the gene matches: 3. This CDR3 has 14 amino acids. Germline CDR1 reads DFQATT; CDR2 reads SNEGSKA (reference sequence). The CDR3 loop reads CSARTSGIPYEQYF. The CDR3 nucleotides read TGCAGTGCTAGGACTAGCGGGATTCCCTACGAGCAGTACTTC.

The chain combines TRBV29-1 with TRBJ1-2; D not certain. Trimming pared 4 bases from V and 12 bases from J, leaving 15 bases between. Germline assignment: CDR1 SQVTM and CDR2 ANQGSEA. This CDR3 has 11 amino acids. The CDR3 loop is CSVVRIGGNTF. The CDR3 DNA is TGCAGCGTTGTTCGGATCGGTGGAAACACCTTC.

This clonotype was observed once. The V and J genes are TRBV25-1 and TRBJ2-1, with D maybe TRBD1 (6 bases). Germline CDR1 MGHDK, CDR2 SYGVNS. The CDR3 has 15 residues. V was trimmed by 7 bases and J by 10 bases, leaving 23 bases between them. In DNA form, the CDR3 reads TGTGCCAGCATAAGTCTGGGCGACGATGGGACAGAGCAGTTCTTC. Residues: CASISLGDDGTEQFF.

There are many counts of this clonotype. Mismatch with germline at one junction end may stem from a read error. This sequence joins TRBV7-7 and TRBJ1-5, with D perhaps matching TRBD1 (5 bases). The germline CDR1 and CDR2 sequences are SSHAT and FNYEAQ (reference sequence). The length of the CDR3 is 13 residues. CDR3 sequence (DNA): TGTGCTAGCAGCTTAAGTGGGACTCAGCCCCAGCATTTT. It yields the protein CASSLSGTQPQHF.

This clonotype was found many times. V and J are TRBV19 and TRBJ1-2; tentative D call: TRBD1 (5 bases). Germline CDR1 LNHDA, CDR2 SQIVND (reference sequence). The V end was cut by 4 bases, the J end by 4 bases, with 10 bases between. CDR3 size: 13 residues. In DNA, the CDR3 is TGTGCCAGTAGTAGACTCGACAGCTATGGCTACACCTTC. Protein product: CASSRLDSYGYTF. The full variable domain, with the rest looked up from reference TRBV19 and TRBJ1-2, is DGGITQSPKYLFRKEGQNVTLSCEQNLNHDAMYWYRQDPGQGLRLIYYSQIVNDFQKGDIAEGYSVSREKKESFPLTVTSAQKNPTAFYLCASSRLDSYGYTFGSGTRLTVV.

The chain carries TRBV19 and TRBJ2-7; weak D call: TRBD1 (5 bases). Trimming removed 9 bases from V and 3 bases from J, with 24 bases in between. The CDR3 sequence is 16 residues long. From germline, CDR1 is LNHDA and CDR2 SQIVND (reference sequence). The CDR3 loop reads CASSFQGAPTIYEQYF. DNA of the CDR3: TGTGCCAGCAGTTTTCAAGGGGCCCCCACTATCTACGAGCAGTACTTC.

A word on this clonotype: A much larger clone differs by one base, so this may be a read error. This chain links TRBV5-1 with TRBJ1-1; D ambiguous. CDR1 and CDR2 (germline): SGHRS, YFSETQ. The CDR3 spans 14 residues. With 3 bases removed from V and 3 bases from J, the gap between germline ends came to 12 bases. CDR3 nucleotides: TGCGCCAGCAGCTCATCCGACGTAGACACTGAAGCTTTCTTT. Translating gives CASSSSDVDTEAFF. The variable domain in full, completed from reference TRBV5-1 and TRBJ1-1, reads KAGVTQTPRYLIKTRGQQVTLSCSPISGHRSVSWYQQTPGQGLQFLFEYFSETQRNKGNFPGRFSGRQFSNSRSEMNVSTLELGDSALYLCASSSSDVDTEAFFGQGTRLTVV.